The sequence of this T cell receptor (beta chain) was determined in a study of Ad26.COV2.S vaccination and SARS-CoV-2 variants. Remarks on this clone: Antigen unknown.

Findings of the study overall: While placebo recipients had lower spike-specific TCR breadth, vaccine recipients had more.

This CDR3 has 14 residues. V was shortened by 6 bases and J by 0 bases, with 9 bases between the two germline ends. Germline V gene lookup returns CDR1 MDHEN and CDR2 SYDVKM. TCRdb keeps only in-frame clones here, not all; method: immunoSEQ multiplex PCR. The sample gives over 100,000 clones, around three quarters of which show up once; around 16% is in the top ten. The sequences come from peripheral blood, collected after recovery from COVID-19. This TCR was sampled from a human donor who had recovered from COVID-19. V usage is TRBV28 and J usage is TRBJ2-4; no definite D call. The CDR3 sequence is CASSETVAKNIQYF. CDR3 DNA sequence: TGTGCCAGCAGCGAAACAGTAGCCAAAAACATTCAGTACTTC.